This TCR beta chain was profiled in a study of graft-versus-host responses after intestinal transplantation. The overall study: Anti-thymocyte globulin induction, then tacrolimus and steroids for around three years, went to all recipients. Whole-study results and caveats: Researchers found GvH clones in recipient marrow, and some showed up first in ileum or blood.

Points on this clone: What it recognizes is unknown.

The length of the CDR3 is 16 residues. V was shortened by 5 bases and J by 2 bases, with 19 bases between the two germline ends. Germline V CDR1 and CDR2: MNHEY, SMNVEV (reference sequence). Sequenced by immunoSEQ multiplex PCR; TCRdb stores in-frame clones only, minus some. The sample lists fewer than 120,000 clones, around 93% occurring once. The material sequenced was unstimulated CD8+ T cells sorted from spleen or lymph node cells, taken before intestinal transplant. The chain is built from TRBV27 and TRBJ2-7; D might be TRBD2 (6 bases). The origin of this receptor is a human donor who received an intestinal transplant. The CDR3 sequence: CASSGSFAGKPYEQYF. CDR3 DNA sequence: TGTGCCAGCAGTGGATCCTTTGCGGGAAAACCCTACGAGCAGTACTTC.